This is a list of T cell receptor beta chains from one sample in a study of early T cells in non-severe SARS-CoV-2 infection. Each CDR3 protein gets one entry after TCRdb re-called the 5' RACE reads with MiXCR. The table includes fewer than 85,000 distinct CDR3 sequences, about 13% detected once. The source material was whole blood. The receptors were gathered from an adult who was a healthcare worker with PCR-confirmed SARS-CoV-2 infection or an uninfected control (not recorded which). Each CDR3 is given with its conserved first and last residue. A D gene is named only where the DNA matches it firmly. Clone size is not always given. Where it is, it says once, few, many or a class for expanded clones.

>TRBD1|few|TRBV2|TRBJ2-7
TGTGCCAGCCGCAACAGGGGAACCTACGAGCAGTACTTC
CASRNRGTYEQYF
>TRBD1|many|TRBV15|TRBJ1-2
TGTGCCACCAGCGGAAGGACAGGGAGGCACTATGGCTACACCTTC
CATSGRTGRHYGYTF
>-|few|TRBV6-2/TRBV6-3|TRBJ1-5
TGTGCCAGCAGAAAAGGCCCTGTGGTGCGCCAGCATTTT
CASRKGPVVRQHF
>TRBD1|-|TRBV20-1|TRBJ1-6
TGCAGTGCTAGGGACAGGTGGAATTCACCCCTCCACTTT
CSARDRWNSPLHF
>-|many|TRBV12-5|TRBJ1-1
TGTGCTAGTGGTTCTTCCTTCGCTGAAGCTTTCTTT
CASGSSFAEAFF
>TRBD2|few|TRBV3-1|TRBJ2-7
TGTGCCAGCAGCCAAGCTCAGCGGGGGGGCCTATCGATCTACGAGCAGTACTTC
CASSQAQRGGLSIYEQYF
>TRBD2|many|TRBV30|TRBJ2-3
TGTGCCTGGAGCGCCGAGGGAGGGTGGAGGACAGATACGCAGTATTTT
CAWSAEGGWRTDTQYF
>TRBD2|-|TRBV4-1|TRBJ2-3
TGCGCCAGCAGCCAGGAACTAGCGGGGAACACAGATACGCAGTATTTT
CASSQELAGNTDTQYF
>TRBD1|few|TRBV11-2|TRBJ1-2
TGTGCCAGCAGCTCCACCGGGACAGCCAAAGTCAACACCTTC
CASSSTGTAKVNTF
>-|-|TRBV20-1|TRBJ2-7
TGCAGTGCTAGGAAGGCCCCCTACGAGCAGTACTTC
CSARKAPYEQYF
>-|many|TRBV27|TRBJ1-6
TGTGCCAGCAGGCCCCAGGGAGATAATTCACCCCTCCACTTT
CASRPQGDNSPLHF
>-|few|TRBV2|TRBJ2-5
TGTGCCAGCAGTGATCAGGGTGGCGCAGAGACCCAGTACTTC
CASSDQGGAETQYF
>-|many|TRBV6-2/TRBV6-3|TRBJ2-1
TGTGCCAGCAGCCAGGTCCTAGGCAATGAGCAGTTCTTC
CASSQVLGNEQFF
>-|many|TRBV2|TRBJ2-3
TGTGCCAGCAGGCGAGGTGTGATAGATACGCAGTATTTT
CASRRGVIDTQYF
>-|many|TRBV6-1|TRBJ1-2
TGTGCCAGCGGGCAGGCGTATGGCTACACCTTC
CASGQAYGYTF
>-|many|TRBV5-1|TRBJ1-2
TGCGCCAGCAGAGAAGGGTTTGCGGCTGGCTACACCTTC
CASREGFAAGYTF
>-|-|TRBV2|TRBJ2-2
TGTGCCAGCAGTGAAAGACAGGCGAACACCGGGGAGCTGTTTTTT
CASSERQANTGELFF
>-|many|TRBV5-4|TRBJ2-7
TGTGCCAGCAGCTTGGACACCTACTCGGCGGACGAGCAGTACTTC
CASSLDTYSADEQYF
>TRBD1|many|TRBV7-2|TRBJ2-3
TGTGCCAGCAGCCCCGACAGGGGATACACAGATACGCAGTATTTT
CASSPDRGYTDTQYF
>TRBD2|many|TRBV6-6|TRBJ2-7
TGTGCCAGCAGTTACTCAAACTTACTAGCGGGGACCTACGAGCAGTACTTC
CASSYSNLLAGTYEQYF
>TRBD2|few|TRBV2|TRBJ2-3
TGTGCCAGCAGTACTAGCGGGGGACGCACAGATACGCAGTATTTT
CASSTSGGRTDTQYF
>-|-|TRBV7-9|TRBJ1-1
TGTGCCAGCAGCTTAGGGGGAAGTGGGAGGAACACTGAAGCTTTCTTT
CASSLGGSGRNTEAFF
>TRBD1|many|TRBV2|TRBJ1-5
TGTGCCAGCAGTCTGACAGGGGGAACAAGCAGGGGACGTCAGCCCCAGCATTTT
CASSLTGGTSRGRQPQHF
>-|many|TRBV3-1|TRBJ2-5
TGTGCCAGCAGCCACGCGGGCCAAGAGACCCAGTACTTC
CASSHAGQETQYF
>TRBD1|many|TRBV6-5|TRBJ2-7
TGTGCCAGCAGCCCGGACAGGGGCCGCTACGAGCAGTACTTC
CASSPDRGRYEQYF
>-|few|TRBV11-2|TRBJ2-3
TGTGCCAGCAGCTTAAGGACAGAACGGCTCACAGATACGCAGTATTTT
CASSLRTERLTDTQYF
>-|many|TRBV11-3|TRBJ2-2
TGTGCCAGCAGCCGGACTGTCACCGGGGAGCTGTTTTTT
CASSRTVTGELFF
>-|few|TRBV20-1|TRBJ1-1
TGCAGTGCTAGTAAGGGACTCATGAACACTGAAGCTTTCTTT
CSASKGLMNTEAFF
>-|-|TRBV3-1|TRBJ2-2
TGTGCCAGCAGCCAAGCAGGAACTCCCGGGGAGCTGTTTTTT
CASSQAGTPGELFF
>-|many|TRBV13|TRBJ2-7
TGTGCCAGCAGAGTAAAACAGGGACGCGAGCAGTACTTC
CASRVKQGREQYF
>TRBD2|-|TRBV9|TRBJ2-7
TGTGCCAGCAGCCAGGCGGGCGGGGGGGCCTACGAGCAGTACTTC
CASSQAGGGAYEQYF
>-|many|TRBV20-1|TRBJ1-5
TGCAGTGCTAGAGATCGGGAGAGGGGCCCAAATCAGCCCCAGCATTTT
CSARDRERGPNQPQHF
>-|-|TRBV12-3/TRBV12-4|TRBJ1-6
TGTGCCAGCAGCCGACAGTCAGTTAATTCACCCCTCCACTTT
CASSRQSVNSPLHF
>-|-|TRBV25-1|TRBJ2-1
TGTGCCAGCAGTTCACCAGAGCGCCGCTCCTACAATGAGCAGTTCTTC
CASSSPERRSYNEQFF
>-|-|TRBV12-3/TRBV12-4|TRBJ2-4
TGTGCCAGCAGTCCGTCCGGTCCAAGAAACATTCAGTACTTC
CASSPSGPRNIQYF
>-|many|TRBV14|TRBJ2-1
TGTGCCAGCAGCCCCCGGGACACCCTCTCCAATGAGCAGTTCTTC
CASSPRDTLSNEQFF
>-|-|TRBV30|TRBJ2-7
TGTGCCTGGGGAATACAGGGTGGTTTTGGCTACGAGCAGTACTTC
CAWGIQGGFGYEQYF
>TRBD1|few|TRBV29-1|TRBJ1-3
TGCAGCGTCCTGACAGGGGCTGGAAACACCATATATTTT
CSVLTGAGNTIYF